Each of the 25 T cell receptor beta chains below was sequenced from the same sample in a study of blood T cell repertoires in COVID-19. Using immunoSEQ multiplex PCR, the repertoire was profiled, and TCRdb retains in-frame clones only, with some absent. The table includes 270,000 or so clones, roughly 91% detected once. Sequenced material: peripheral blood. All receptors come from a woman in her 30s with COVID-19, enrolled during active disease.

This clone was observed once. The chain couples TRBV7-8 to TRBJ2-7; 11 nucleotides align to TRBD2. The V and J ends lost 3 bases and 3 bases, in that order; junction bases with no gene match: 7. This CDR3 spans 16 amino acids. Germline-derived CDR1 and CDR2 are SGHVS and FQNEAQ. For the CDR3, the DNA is TGTGCCAGCAGCTTTGGGACTAGCGGAGCAGGCTACGAGCAGTACTTC. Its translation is CASSFGTSGAGYEQYF.

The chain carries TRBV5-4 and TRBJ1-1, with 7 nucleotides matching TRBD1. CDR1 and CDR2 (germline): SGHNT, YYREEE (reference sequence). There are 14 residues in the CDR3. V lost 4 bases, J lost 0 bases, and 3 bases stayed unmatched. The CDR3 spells CASSAGQMNTEAFF. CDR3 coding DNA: TGTGCCAGCAGCGCGGGACAGATGAACACTGAAGCTTTCTTT.

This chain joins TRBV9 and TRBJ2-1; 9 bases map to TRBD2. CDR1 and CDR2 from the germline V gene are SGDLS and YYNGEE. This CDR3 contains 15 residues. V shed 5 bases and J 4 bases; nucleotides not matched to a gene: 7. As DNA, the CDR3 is TGTGCCAGCAGGGCAAGCGGGGGGTCTTACAATGAGCAGTTCTTC. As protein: CASRASGGSYNEQFF.

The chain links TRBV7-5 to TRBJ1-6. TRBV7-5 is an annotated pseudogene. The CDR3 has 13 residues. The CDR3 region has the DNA TGTGTCAGAAGCCGCAGGAGGAATTCACCCCTCCACTTT. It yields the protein CVRSRRRNSPLHF.

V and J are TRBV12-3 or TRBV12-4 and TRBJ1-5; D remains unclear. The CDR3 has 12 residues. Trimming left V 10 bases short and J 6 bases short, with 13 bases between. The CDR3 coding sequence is TGTGCCACCAGAGATGGACTTCAGCCCCAGCATTTT. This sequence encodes CATRDGLQPQHF.

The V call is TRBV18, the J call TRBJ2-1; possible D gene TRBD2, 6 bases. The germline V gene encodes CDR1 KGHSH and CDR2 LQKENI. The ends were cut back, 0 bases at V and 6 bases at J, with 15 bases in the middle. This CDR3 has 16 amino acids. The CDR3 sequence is CASSPPGGEGSNEQFF. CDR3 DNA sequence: TGTGCCAGCTCACCACCGGGGGGAGAAGGATCCAATGAGCAGTTCTTC.

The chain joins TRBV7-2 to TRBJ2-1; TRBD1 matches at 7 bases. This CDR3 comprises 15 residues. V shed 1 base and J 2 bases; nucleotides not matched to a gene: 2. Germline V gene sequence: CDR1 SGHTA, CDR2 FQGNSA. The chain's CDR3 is CASSLGQGPYNEQFF. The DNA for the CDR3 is TGTGCCAGCAGCTTAGGACAGGGCCCCTACAATGAGCAGTTCTTC.

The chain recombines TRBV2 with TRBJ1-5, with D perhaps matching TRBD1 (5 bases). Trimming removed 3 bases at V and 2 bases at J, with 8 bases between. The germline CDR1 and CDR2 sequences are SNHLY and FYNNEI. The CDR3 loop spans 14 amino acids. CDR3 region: CASSDRAGNQPQHF. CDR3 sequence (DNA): TGTGCCAGCAGTGACAGGGCTGGCAATCAGCCCCAGCATTTT.

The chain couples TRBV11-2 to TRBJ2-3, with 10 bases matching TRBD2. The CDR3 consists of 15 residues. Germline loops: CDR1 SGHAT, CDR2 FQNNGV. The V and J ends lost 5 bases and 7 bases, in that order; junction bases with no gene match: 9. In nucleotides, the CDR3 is TGTGCCAGCAGCCACGGTAGCGGGGGGCGCAATACGCAGTATTTT. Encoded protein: CASSHGSGGRNTQYF. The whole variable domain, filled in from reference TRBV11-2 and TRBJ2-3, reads EAGVAQSPRYKIIEKRQSVAFWCNPISGHATLYWYQQILGQGPKLLIQFQNNGVVDDSQLPKDRFSAERLKGVDSTLKIQPAKLEDSAVYLCASSHGSGGRNTQYFGPGTRLTVL.

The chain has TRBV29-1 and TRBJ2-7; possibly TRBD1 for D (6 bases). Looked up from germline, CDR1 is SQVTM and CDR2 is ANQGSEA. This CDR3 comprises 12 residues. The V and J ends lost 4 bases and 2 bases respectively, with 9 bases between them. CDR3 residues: CSVVQGPYEQYF. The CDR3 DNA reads TGCAGCGTTGTACAGGGACCCTACGAGCAGTACTTC.

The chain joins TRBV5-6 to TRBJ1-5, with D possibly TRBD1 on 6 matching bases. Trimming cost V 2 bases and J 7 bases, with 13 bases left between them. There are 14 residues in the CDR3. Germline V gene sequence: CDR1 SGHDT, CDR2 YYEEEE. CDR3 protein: CASSLGAGDQPQHF. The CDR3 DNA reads TGTGCCAGCAGCTTAGGGGCAGGGGACCAGCCCCAGCATTTT.

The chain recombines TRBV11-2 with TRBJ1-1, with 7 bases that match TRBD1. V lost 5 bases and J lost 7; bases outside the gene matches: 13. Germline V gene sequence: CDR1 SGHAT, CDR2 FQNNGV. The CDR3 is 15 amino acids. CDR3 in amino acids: CASSETGTAAREAFF. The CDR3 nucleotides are TGTGCCAGCAGCGAAACCGGGACAGCCGCGCGTGAAGCTTTCTTT.

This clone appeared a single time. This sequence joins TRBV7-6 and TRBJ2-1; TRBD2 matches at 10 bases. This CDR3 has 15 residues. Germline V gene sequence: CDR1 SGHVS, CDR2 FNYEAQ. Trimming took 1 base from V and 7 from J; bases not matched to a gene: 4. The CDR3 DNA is TGTGCCAGCAGCTTAGGTAGCGGGGGGCATAATGAGCAGTTCTTC. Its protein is CASSLGSGGHNEQFF.

The CDR3: CASSPPSREGLRQYF. CDR3 in DNA: TGTGCCAGCTCACCCCCGAGCAGGGAAGGGCTACGGCAGTACTTC. The chain couples TRBV18 to TRBJ2-7, with D possibly being TRBD1 (5 bases). V gave up 3 bases and J gave up 9 bases, with 21 bases separating them. This CDR3 is built from 15 residues. In germline, CDR1 is KGHSH, CDR2 LQKENI. The full variable domain, its missing parts supplied by reference TRBV18 and TRBJ2-7, is NAGVMQNPRHLVRRRGQEARLRCSPMKGHSHVYWYRQLPEEGLKFMVYLQKENIIDESGMPKERFSAEFPKEGPSILRIQQVVRGDSAAYFCASSPPSREGLRQYFGPGTRLTVT.

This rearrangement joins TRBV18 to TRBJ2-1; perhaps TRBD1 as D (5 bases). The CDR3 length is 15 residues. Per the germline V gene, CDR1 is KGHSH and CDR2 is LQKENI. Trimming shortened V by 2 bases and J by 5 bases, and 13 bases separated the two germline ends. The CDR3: CASSPVGAPNNEQFF. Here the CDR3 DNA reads TGTGCCAGCTCACCAGTAGGGGCCCCCAACAATGAGCAGTTCTTC.

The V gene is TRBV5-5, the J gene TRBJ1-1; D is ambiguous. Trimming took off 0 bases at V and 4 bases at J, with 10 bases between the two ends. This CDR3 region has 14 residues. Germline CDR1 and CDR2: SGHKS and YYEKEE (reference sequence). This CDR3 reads CASSLAWRSTEAFF. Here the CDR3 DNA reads TGTGCCAGCAGCTTGGCGTGGAGGAGCACTGAAGCTTTCTTT.

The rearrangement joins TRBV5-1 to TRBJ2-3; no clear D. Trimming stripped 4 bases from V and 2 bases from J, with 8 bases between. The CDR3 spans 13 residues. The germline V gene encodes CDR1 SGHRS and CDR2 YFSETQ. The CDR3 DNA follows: TGCGCCAGCAGCCCCGTTCTCACAGATACGCAGTATTTT. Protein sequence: CASSPVLTDTQYF.

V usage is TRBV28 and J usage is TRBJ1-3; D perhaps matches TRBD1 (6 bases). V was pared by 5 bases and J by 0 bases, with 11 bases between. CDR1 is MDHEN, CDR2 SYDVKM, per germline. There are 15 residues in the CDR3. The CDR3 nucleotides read TGTGCCAGCAGTACCCCGGACAGCTCTGGAAACACCATATATTTT. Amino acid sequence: CASSTPDSSGNTIYF.

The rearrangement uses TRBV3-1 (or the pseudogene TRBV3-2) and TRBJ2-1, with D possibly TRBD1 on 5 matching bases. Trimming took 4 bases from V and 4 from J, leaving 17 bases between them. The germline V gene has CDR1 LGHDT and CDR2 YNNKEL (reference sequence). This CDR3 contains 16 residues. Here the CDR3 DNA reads TGTGCCAGCAGCCCTCGACTCTATGGGGCTTACAATGAGCAGTTCTTC. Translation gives CASSPRLYGAYNEQFF.

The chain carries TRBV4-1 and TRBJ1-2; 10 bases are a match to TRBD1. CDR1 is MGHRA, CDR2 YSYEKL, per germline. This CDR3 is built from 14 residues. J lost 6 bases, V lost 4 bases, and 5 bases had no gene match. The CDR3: CASSPMDRGDGYTF. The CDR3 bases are TGCGCCAGCAGCCCCATGGACAGGGGGGATGGCTACACCTTC.

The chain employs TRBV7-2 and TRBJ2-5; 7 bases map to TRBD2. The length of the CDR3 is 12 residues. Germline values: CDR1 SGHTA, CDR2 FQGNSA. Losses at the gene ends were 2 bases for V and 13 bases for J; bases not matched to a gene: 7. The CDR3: CASSLRMGGGYF. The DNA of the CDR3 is TGTGCCAGCAGCTTACGGATGGGCGGGGGGTACTTC.

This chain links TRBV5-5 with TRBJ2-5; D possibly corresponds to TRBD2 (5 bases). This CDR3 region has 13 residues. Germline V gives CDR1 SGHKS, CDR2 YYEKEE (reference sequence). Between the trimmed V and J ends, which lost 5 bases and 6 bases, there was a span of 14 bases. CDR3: CASSPSEGKTQYF. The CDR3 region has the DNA TGTGCCAGCAGTCCCTCTGAGGGAAAGACCCAGTACTTC.

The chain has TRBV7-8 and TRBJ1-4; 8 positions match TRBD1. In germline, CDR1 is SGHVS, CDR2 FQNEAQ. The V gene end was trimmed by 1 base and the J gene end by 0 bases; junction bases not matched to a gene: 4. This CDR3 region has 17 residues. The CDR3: CASSLVRGRATNEKLFF. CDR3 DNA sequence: TGTGCCAGCAGCTTAGTCAGGGGGCGGGCAACTAATGAAAAACTGTTTTTT. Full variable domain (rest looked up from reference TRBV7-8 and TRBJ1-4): GAGVSQSPRYKVAKRGQDVALRCDPISGHVSLFWYQQALGQGPEFLTYFQNEAQLDKSGLPSDRFFAERPEGSVSTLKIQRTQQEDSAVYLCASSLVRGRATNEKLFFGSGTQLSVL.

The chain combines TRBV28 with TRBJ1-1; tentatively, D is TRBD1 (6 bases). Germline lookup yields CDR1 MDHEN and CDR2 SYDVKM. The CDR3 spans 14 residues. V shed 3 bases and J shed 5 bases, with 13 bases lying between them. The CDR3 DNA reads TGTGCCAGCAGTTTTTTTCGGGGGGCGACTGAAGCTTTCTTT. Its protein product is CASSFFRGATEAFF.

The CDR3 DNA is TGTGCCAGCAGTGAAGGGTCTCGGACTGGGGGGTTGCGAGGCTACACCTTC. It encodes CASSEGSRTGGLRGYTF. The rearrangement joins TRBV2 to TRBJ1-2; possible D gene TRBD1, 5 bases. The germline V and J ends were trimmed by 1 base and 8 bases, with 23 bases remaining between them. The CDR3 spans 17 residues. Germline values: CDR1 SNHLY, CDR2 FYNNEI.